The T cell receptor beta chain under discussion was sequenced for a study of cytomegalovirus exposure and HLA in healthy donors. The CDR3 is 15 residues long. Germline V CDR1 and CDR2: MNHEY, SVGAGI. The V and J ends lost 5 bases and 4 bases respectively, with 18 bases between them. Use of 60 Vbeta and 13 Jbeta primers characterized the PCR. TCRdb's copy holds only in-frame clones and misses some; the assay was immunoSEQ multiplex PCR. This sample has approximately 160,000 clones, with about 81% found just once. The rearrangement links TRBV6-5 to TRBJ2-7, with D possibly TRBD1 on 6 matching bases. What was sequenced was PBMCs. The sequence derives from a girl aged 2 to 9 in good health and CMV-seropositive. The CDR3 DNA follows: TGTGCCAGCAGTCTCCAGGGGCTAGAGGGGTACGAGCAGTACTTC. Translation: CASSLQGLEGYEQYF.